The TCR beta chain described here comes from a study of OX40 agonist ivuxolimab in advanced cancers. Overall study context: With a range of roughly 20 to 90, age averaged about 59 years, and more than 75% were male. Findings of the study overall: Clonal expansion was seen in CD4+ and CD8+ blood T cells by week 6 at 0.1 to 3.0 mg/kg. Antigen specificity was not determined for the expanded peripheral T cells. Also present in some nonresponders was a low level of normalized T-cell clonal expansion.

Libraries were prepared by immunoSEQ multiplex PCR; TCRdb keeps only in-frame clonotypes and omits some of them. The repertoire includes around 60,000 clones, around 83% of them detected once, and about 1% sits in the top ten. V dropped 1 base and J dropped 2 bases, with 8 bases sitting between them. CDR1 is MNHNS and CDR2 is SASEGT in the germline V gene. The CDR3 covers 14 residues. With regard to this clone: Its antigen is currently unknown.

The specimen was CD4+ or CD8+ T cells sorted from blood, collected in a trial of the OX40 agonist ivuxolimab. This chain uses TRBV6-1 with TRBJ1-2; D gene uncertain. The receptor was derived from an adult with an advanced solid tumor such as melanoma, head and neck, liver or kidney cancer. The CDR3 here is CASSEVNTNYGYTF. The DNA of the CDR3 is TGTGCCAGCAGTGAAGTAAATACAAACTATGGCTACACCTTC.